The rows below give T cell receptor beta chains drawn from one sample of a study of CD8 T cells in Susac syndrome. TCRdb analysed the immunoSEQ multiplex PCR reads with MiXCR anew, one entry per CDR3 protein. The sample has about 60,000 distinct CDR3 sequences; just over 90% are singletons. Sequencing was performed on CD8+ T cells from PBMCs. These receptors were collected from a human donor in good health. Each CDR3 is given with its conserved first and last residue. The D gene is left open where the match is weak. Clone size is not always given. Where it is, it says once, few, many or a class for expanded clones.

d_call clone_size j_call v_call cdr3_nt cdr3_aa
. . TRBJ2-3 TRBV9 TGTGCCAGCAGCGGTTGGGACCGAGATACGCAGTATTTT CASSGWDRDTQYF
. once TRBJ2-1 TRBV2 TGTGCCAGCAGGGCACAGGGTCCGAGCTCCTACAATGAGCAGTTCTTC CASRAQGPSSYNEQFF
. . TRBJ1-5 TRBV28 TGTGCCAGCAGTTTTCGAACACTAAATCAGCCCCAGCATTTT CASSFRTLNQPQHF
. . TRBJ2-1 TRBV29-1 TGCAGCGTCTCTGACAGTGAGCAGTTCTTC CSVSDSEQFF
. . TRBJ2-7 TRBV4-1 TGCGCCAGCAGCCAAGGAACACAACTCTACGAGCAGTACTTC CASSQGTQLYEQYF
. . TRBJ1-1 TRBV11-1 TGTGCCAGCGGCCCTGGCAGGGGCGGCACTGAAGCTTTCTTT CASGPGRGGTEAFF
TRBD2 . TRBJ2-3 TRBV12-3/TRBV12-4 TGTGCCAGCAGTTTTCGTCTAGCGGGGCGGGTAACGCAGTATTTT CASSFRLAGRVTQYF
. . TRBJ2-3 TRBV29-1 TGCAGCGTTGAAGACTCCCATTTATTAGGACTAAGTATAGATACGCAGTATTTT CSVEDSHLLGLSIDTQYF
. once TRBJ2-5 TRBV7-9 TGTGCCAGCAGCTCGACCGGGTACCAAGAGACCCAGTACTTC CASSSTGYQETQYF
. . TRBJ2-3 TRBV27 TGTGCCAGCAGTTTATCGAGGCCAGATACGCAGTATTTT CASSLSRPDTQYF
TRBD1 . TRBJ1-1 TRBV27 TGTGCCAGCAATTTACATCAGGGGGGAAACACTGAAGCTTTCTTT CASNLHQGGNTEAFF
. . TRBJ1-1 TRBV19 TGTGCCAGTAGTATGGGGGGAATGAACACTGAAGCTTTCTTT CASSMGGMNTEAFF
. . TRBJ2-3 TRBV29-1 TGCAGCGTTGTGTGGATCGTTACAGATACGCAGTATTTT CSVVWIVTDTQYF
. . TRBJ2-2 TRBV5-4 TGTGCCAGCAGCCCAGGCCCGGGGACTTGGACCGGGGAGCTGTTTTTT CASSPGPGTWTGELFF
TRBD1 few TRBJ1-1 TRBV11-2 TGTGCCAGCAGCCCCTGGACCGGGACAGCTACTGAAGCTTTCTTT CASSPWTGTATEAFF
. . TRBJ2-7 TRBV20-1 TGCAGTGCTAGAGATGTAGACAGCTACGAGCAGTACTTC CSARDVDSYEQYF
TRBD1 . TRBJ1-1 TRBV6-5 TGTGCCAGCAGATGGGACAGCCTAGACACTGAAGCTTTCTTT CASRWDSLDTEAFF
. . TRBJ1-4 TRBV12-3/TRBV12-4 TGTGCCAGCAGTTTAGCCGGGAGTAATGAAAAACTGTTTTTT CASSLAGSNEKLFF
. . TRBJ2-1 TRBV20-1 TGCAGTGCTAGTGGGGGGTCCTACTCCTACAATGAGCAGTTCTTC CSASGGSYSYNEQFF
TRBD1 . TRBJ2-1 TRBV5-6 TGTGCCAGCAGCTTGTACCGGACAGGCCCCCCTGAGCAGTTCTTC CASSLYRTGPPEQFF
TRBD1 . TRBJ2-7 TRBV7-9 TGTGCCAGCAGCTCCGGACAGGGGAAAGGCCACGAGCAGTACTTC CASSSGQGKGHEQYF
. . TRBJ1-5 TRBV16 TGTGCCAGCAGCCCTCCCGGGGGGGCGAGCAATCAGCCCCAGCATTTT CASSPPGGASNQPQHF
. . TRBJ2-5 TRBV12-3/TRBV12-4 TGTGCCAGCAGTTCAAGGGGTTTCGAGACCCAGTACTTC CASSSRGFETQYF
. . TRBJ2-1 TRBV14 TGTGCCAGCAGCCAAGATTCTTCAGGGAACAATGAGCAGTTCTTC CASSQDSSGNNEQFF
. . TRBJ1-2 TRBV6-5 TGTGCCAGCAGACTGAGAGGCTCCTATGGCTACACCTTC CASRLRGSYGYTF
. . TRBJ2-3 TRBV5-1 TGCGCCAGCAGCCGACGGGGTATTACTAGCACAGATACGCAGTATTTT CASSRRGITSTDTQYF
. few TRBJ2-2 TRBV6-1 TGTGCCAGCAGTGAAGGGGGATATCTCGGCGGGGAGCTGTTTTTT CASSEGGYLGGELFF
TRBD1 . TRBJ2-7 TRBV28 TGTGCCAGCAGTTTAACAGGGGTGGGGGTCTACGAGCAGTACTTC CASSLTGVGVYEQYF
. . TRBJ2-7 TRBV7-9 TGTGCCAGCAGCTTAGAAGAGAACTACTACGAGCAGTACTTC CASSLEENYYEQYF
. . TRBJ1-1 TRBV7-9 TGTGCCATAGGCGACTTCACTGAAGCTTTCTTT CAIGDFTEAFF
. . TRBJ2-3 TRBV13 TGTGCCAGCACCACTCTCGGGGAGGCAGATACGCAGTATTTT CASTTLGEADTQYF
TRBD2 . TRBJ2-5 TRBV20-1 TGCAGTGCCCCTGAGCGGGGGATCCAAGAGACCCAGTACTTC CSAPERGIQETQYF
TRBD1 . TRBJ2-2 TRBV4-1 TGCGCCAGCAGCCAAGTGCAGGGGGCGACCGGGGAGCTGTTTTTT CASSQVQGATGELFF
TRBD1 . TRBJ1-1 TRBV30 TGTGCCTGGAATGACAGGGGGCTGAACACTGAAGCTTTCTTT CAWNDRGLNTEAFF
. . TRBJ1-2 TRBV3-1 TGTGCCAGCAGCCAAGTAGAAGGCAGTAACTATGGCTACACCTTC CASSQVEGSNYGYTF
TRBD1 . TRBJ2-1 TRBV29-1 TGCAGCGTCGAGCCGGGACAGGGTGAGAGCTGGGGGAGGAATGAGCAGTTCTTC CSVEPGQGESWGRNEQFF
. once TRBJ2-2 TRBV7-8 TGTGCCAGCGGGGACACCGGGGAGCTGTTTTTT CASGDTGELFF
TRBD1 . TRBJ1-2 TRBV10-3 TGTGCCATCAGTGAGAATAGGGGGCTCTATGGCTACACCTTC CAISENRGLYGYTF
. . TRBJ2-3 TRBV27 TGTGCCAGCGGGGGGGCCCGCACAGATACGCAGTATTTT CASGGARTDTQYF
. . TRBJ2-7 TRBV4-2 TGTGCCAGCAGCCAAGACTTCCGGGACACCCAGTACGAGCAGTACTTC CASSQDFRDTQYEQYF
. . TRBJ1-1 TRBV28 TGTGCCAGCAGTTTAAGCGGCAGCGGGTGGACTGAAGCTTTCTTT CASSLSGSGWTEAFF
. . TRBJ1-4 TRBV12-3/TRBV12-4 TGTGCCAGCAGTCTGTCGTCCCCAGTGGGTGAAAAACTGTTTTTT CASSLSSPVGEKLFF
. . TRBJ2-5 TRBV12-5 TGTGCTAGTGCCAGACGGGGGGCCTCAGGAGAGACCCAGTACTTC CASARRGASGETQYF
. once TRBJ1-5 TRBV4-1 TGCGCCAGCAGCCAAGAAGTTGGCAGGAACAATCAGCCCCAGCATTTT CASSQEVGRNNQPQHF
. . TRBJ2-7 TRBV4-2 TGTGCCAGCAGCCAAGAGAGGAACAGAGAAGAGCAGTACTTC CASSQERNREEQYF
. . TRBJ2-7 TRBV30 TGTGCCTGTCAAGCCGGGACCAAGGGCTACGAGCAGTACTTC CACQAGTKGYEQYF
. . TRBJ1-5 TRBV6-1 TGTGCCAGCAGTGAAGGGCCTTATAGCAATCAGCCCCAGCATTTT CASSEGPYSNQPQHF
. . TRBJ1-5 TRBV4-1 TGCGCCAGCAGCCCCTCGGGACCCTTAAGCCATCAGCCCCAGCATTTT CASSPSGPLSHQPQHF
. . TRBJ2-1 TRBV4-1 TGCGCCAGCAGCCAAGAGGGGGAAATTGATGAGCAGTTCTTC CASSQEGEIDEQFF
. few TRBJ2-7 TRBV6-1 TGTGCCAGCAGTGCTGGCAGCACCTACGAGCAGTACTTC CASSAGSTYEQYF
TRBD1 . TRBJ2-3 TRBV24-1 TGTGCCACCAGTGATCCCCGGGACAGGGGAGAGGTAGATACGCAGTATTTT CATSDPRDRGEVDTQYF
TRBD1 . TRBJ2-7 TRBV13 TGTGCCAGCAGCCCCAATCCCCGGGACAGCAACTACGAGCAGTACTTC CASSPNPRDSNYEQYF
. few TRBJ2-7 TRBV6-5 TGTGCCAGCAGTTCCCCCCGCGCGGCGGGGCAAGCGTCCTACGAGCAGTACTTC CASSSPRAAGQASYEQYF
TRBD2 . TRBJ2-5 TRBV12-3/TRBV12-4 TGTGCCAGCAGTTTAGGGGAGACAGCGGGGGGGGAAGAGACCCAGTACTTC CASSLGETAGGEETQYF
. . TRBJ1-2 TRBV12-3/TRBV12-4 TGTGCCAGCACTAAGACAGGATACTATGGCTACACCTTC CASTKTGYYGYTF
. once TRBJ1-2 TRBV12-3/TRBV12-4 TGTGCCAGCAGCAGAGGCTATGGCTACACCTTC CASSRGYGYTF
. few TRBJ1-2 TRBV6-2/TRBV6-3 TGTGCCAGCAGTTACACAGGGCCCTATGGCTACACCTTC CASSYTGPYGYTF